These 16 T cell receptor beta chains came from one sample sequenced in a study of long-term antiretroviral therapy in people with HIV. The run of the v3.0 immunoSEQ assay was at survey level. Libraries were prepared by immunoSEQ multiplex PCR; TCRdb keeps only in-frame clonotypes and omits some of them. The sample has 10,000 to 15,000 clones; about 80% are singletons. Sequencing used unsorted PBMCs, obtained 1.3 years after starting antiretroviral therapy. The source is a woman aged 18 to 35 with HIV.

This clone appeared a single time. This rearrangement joins TRBV28 to TRBJ2-5, with a possible D match to TRBD2 (6 bases). Germline CDR1 MDHEN, CDR2 SYDVKM. V lost 6 bases, J lost 5 bases, and 10 bases lay in between. The CDR3 consists of 12 residues. The CDR3 is CASSSGRETQYF. The CDR3 nucleotides are TGTGCCAGCAGCAGCGGGCGGGAGACCCAGTACTTC.

The CDR3 sequence: CASSIVSRAEAFF. CDR3 coding DNA: TGTGCCAGTAGTATAGTTTCGAGGGCTGAAGCTTTCTTT. The rearrangement joins TRBV19 to TRBJ1-1; D gene ambiguous. The V end lost 1 base, the J end lost 6 bases, and 9 bases lay between the germline ends. CDR3 length: 13 amino acids. Germline values: CDR1 LNHDA, CDR2 SQIVND (reference sequence).

This clone came up a few times. The chain joins TRBV28 to TRBJ1-5, with no clear D. The germline V gene encodes CDR1 MDHEN and CDR2 SYDVKM. The length of the CDR3 is 17 residues. Trimming stripped 4 bases from V and 1 base from J, with 17 bases between. CDR3 nucleotide sequence: TGTGCCAGCAGTTCTCTGACCGAAGATTGGAGCAATCAGCCCCAGCATTTT. Protein product: CASSSLTEDWSNQPQHF.

V usage is TRBV28 and J usage is TRBJ2-2; 9 bases map to TRBD2. The V gene end was trimmed by 6 bases and the J gene end by 4 bases; junction bases not matched to a gene: 6. The CDR3 has 15 amino acids. Germline CDR1 MDHEN, CDR2 SYDVKM. This CDR3 is CASSLSGRRTGELFF. The CDR3 DNA follows: TGTGCCAGCAGCCTTAGCGGGAGACGCACCGGGGAGCTGTTTTTT. Variable domain in full (rest from reference TRBV28 and TRBJ2-2): DVKVTQSSRYLVKRTGEKVFLECVQDMDHENMFWYRQDPGLGLRLIYFSYDVKMKEKGDIPEGYSVSREKKERFSLILESASTNQTSMYLCASSLSGRRTGELFFGEGSRLTVL.

This clone was counted a single time. The chain recombines TRBV4-3 with TRBJ2-1; 11 nucleotides line up with TRBD2. Germline V gene sequence: CDR1 LGHNA, CDR2 YSLEER. CDR3 length: 19 residues. V shed 3 bases and J 2 bases; nucleotides not matched to a gene: 12. For the CDR3, the DNA is TGCGCCAGCAGCCAGAGGCCCGCACTAGCGGGGGCCCCCTACAATGAGCAGTTCTTC. The encoded protein is CASSQRPALAGAPYNEQFF.

This clone was seen more than once but under ten times. V gene TRBV18 combines with J gene TRBJ1-1; 7 positions match TRBD1. This CDR3 contains 13 residues. V dropped 3 bases and J dropped 5; count of bases not matched to a gene: 3. CDR1 is KGHSH, CDR2 LQKENI, per germline. The CDR3 spells CASSPMTGTEAFF. As DNA, the CDR3 is TGTGCCAGCTCACCCATGACAGGGACTGAAGCTTTCTTT.

Points on this clone: At the DNA level, this CDR3 is encoded by other sequences in the same sample as well. The chain links TRBV6-5 to TRBJ1-1; tentatively, D is TRBD1 (5 bases). This CDR3 is 12 amino acids long. Between the trimmed V and J ends, which lost 2 bases and 5 bases, there was a span of 6 bases. Germline V CDR1 and CDR2: MNHEY, SVGAGI. CDR3 bases: TGTGCCAGCAGTTACGGGGGGACTGAAGCTTTCTTT. This encodes CASSYGGTEAFF.

The chain is built from TRBV5-5 and TRBJ2-7; tentatively, D is TRBD1 (7 bases). Germline V gene data show CDR1 as SGHKS and CDR2 as YYEKEE (reference sequence). The ends were cut back, 6 bases at V and 3 bases at J, with 10 bases in the middle. The CDR3 has 12 residues. The CDR3 region has the DNA TGTGCCAGCACCCAGGGGGGCTACGAGCAGTACTTC. Translated: CASTQGGYEQYF.

The rearrangement links TRBV28 to TRBJ1-5, with unresolved D. This CDR3 region has 14 residues. Germline V gives CDR1 MDHEN, CDR2 SYDVKM. V lost 8 bases and J lost 4, with 15 bases in between. Here the CDR3 reads CASSGYLANQPQHF. In DNA, the CDR3 is TGTGCCAGCTCGGGTTATTTGGCTAATCAGCCCCAGCATTTT.

The J gene is TRBJ2-7, the V gene TRBV6-6; weak D call: TRBD2 (5 bases). CDR1 and CDR2 from the germline V gene are MNHNY and SVGAGI (reference sequence). Deletions cut 2 bases from V and 2 bases from J, with 10 bases between. The CDR3 consists of 14 residues. As DNA, the CDR3 is TGTGCCAGCAGTTACGACGGGAAAGCCTACGAGCAGTACTTC. The encoded protein is CASSYDGKAYEQYF.

The J gene is TRBJ1-1, the V gene TRBV4-2; D uncertain. Germline CDR1 is LGHNA and CDR2 is YNFKEQ. The CDR3 loop spans 14 amino acids. With 0 bases removed from V and 2 bases from J, the gap between germline ends came to 7 bases. CDR3 residues: CASSQERQNTEAFF. Here the CDR3 DNA reads TGTGCCAGCAGCCAAGAGCGCCAAAACACTGAAGCTTTCTTT.

V gene TRBV27 combines with J gene TRBJ2-3; no clear D gene. Germline V gene lookup returns CDR1 MNHEY and CDR2 SMNVEV (reference sequence). The length of the CDR3 is 13 residues. The V end lost 6 bases, the J end lost 0 bases, and 7 bases lay between the germline ends. The CDR3 DNA sequence: TGTGCCAGCAGCCGTCCTAGCACAGATACGCAGTATTTT. Protein sequence: CASSRPSTDTQYF.

This clone was found once. The V call is TRBV7-2, the J call TRBJ1-4; 7 nucleotides align to TRBD1. CDR1 is SGHTA and CDR2 is FQGNSA in the germline V gene. V lost 6 bases and J lost 8; bases outside the gene matches: 12. CDR3 length: 15 residues. The CDR3 DNA is TGTGCCAGCAGTACAACTTTAGGGGGCTTAGAAAAACTGTTTTTT. It specifies CASSTTLGGLEKLFF.

The chain uses TRBV6-6 and TRBJ1-4; the D gene is possibly TRBD1 (5 bases). Germline CDR1 MNHNY, CDR2 SVGAGI (reference sequence). The CDR3 extends over 13 amino acids. Trimming took 6 bases from V and 7 from J, leaving 12 bases between them. This CDR3 is CASRRGAGEKLFF. DNA for the CDR3: TGTGCCAGCAGGCGCGGGGCGGGTGAAAAACTGTTTTTT.

This sequence joins TRBV19 and TRBJ1-2; 8 bases align to TRBD1. The CDR3 has 14 amino acids. CDR1 is LNHDA, CDR2 SQIVND, per germline (reference sequence). J gave up 3 bases and V 6 bases, and 6 bases lay outside the gene matches. CDR3 nucleotide sequence: TGTGCCAGTAGCCCCTCGACAGGGGACTATGGCTACACCTTC. Protein: CASSPSTGDYGYTF.

The chain is built from TRBV13 and TRBJ2-1, with 10 bases aligning to TRBD2. The CDR3 is 15 amino acids. The germline CDR1 and CDR2 sequences are PRHDT and FYEKMQ (reference sequence). V shed 4 bases and J 8 bases; nucleotides not matched to a gene: 8. The CDR3 region has the DNA TGTGCCAGCAGCTCCCGTACTAGCGGGGAAGATGAGCAGTTCTTC. Translating it yields CASSSRTSGEDEQFF.